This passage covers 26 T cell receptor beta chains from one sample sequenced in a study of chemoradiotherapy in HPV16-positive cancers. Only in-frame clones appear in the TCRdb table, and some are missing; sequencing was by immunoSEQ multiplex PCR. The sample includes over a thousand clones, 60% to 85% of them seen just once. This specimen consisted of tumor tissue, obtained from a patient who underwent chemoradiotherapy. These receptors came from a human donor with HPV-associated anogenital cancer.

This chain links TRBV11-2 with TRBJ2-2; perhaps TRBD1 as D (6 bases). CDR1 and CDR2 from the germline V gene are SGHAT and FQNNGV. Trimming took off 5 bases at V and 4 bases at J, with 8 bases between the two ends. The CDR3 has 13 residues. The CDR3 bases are TGTGCCAGCAGCCCACAGGGCACCGGGGAGCTGTTTTTT. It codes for CASSPQGTGELFF.

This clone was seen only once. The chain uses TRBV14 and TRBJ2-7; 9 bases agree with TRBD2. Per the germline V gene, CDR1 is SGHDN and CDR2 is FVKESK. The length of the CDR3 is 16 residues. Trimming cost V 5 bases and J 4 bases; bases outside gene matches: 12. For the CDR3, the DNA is TGTGCCAGCAGCTTACACGCGGGAGGGCCCTCTTACGAGCAGTACTTC. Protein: CASSLHAGGPSYEQYF.

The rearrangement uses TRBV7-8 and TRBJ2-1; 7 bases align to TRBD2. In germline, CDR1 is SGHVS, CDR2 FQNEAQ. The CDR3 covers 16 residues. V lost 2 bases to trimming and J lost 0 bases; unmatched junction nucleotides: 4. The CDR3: CASSLKREVSYNEQFF. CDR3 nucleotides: TGTGCCAGCAGCTTAAAACGGGAGGTCTCCTACAATGAGCAGTTCTTC. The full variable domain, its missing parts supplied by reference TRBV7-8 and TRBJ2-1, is GAGVSQSPRYKVAKRGQDVALRCDPISGHVSLFWYQQALGQGPEFLTYFQNEAQLDKSGLPSDRFFAERPEGSVSTLKIQRTQQEDSAVYLCASSLKREVSYNEQFFGPGTRLTVL.

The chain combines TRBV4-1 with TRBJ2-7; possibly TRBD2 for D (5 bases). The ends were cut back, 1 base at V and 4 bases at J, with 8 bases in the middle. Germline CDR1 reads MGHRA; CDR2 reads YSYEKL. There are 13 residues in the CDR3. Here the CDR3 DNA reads TGCGCCAGCAGCCAAGTTGACTATTACGAGCAGTACTTC. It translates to CASSQVDYYEQYF.

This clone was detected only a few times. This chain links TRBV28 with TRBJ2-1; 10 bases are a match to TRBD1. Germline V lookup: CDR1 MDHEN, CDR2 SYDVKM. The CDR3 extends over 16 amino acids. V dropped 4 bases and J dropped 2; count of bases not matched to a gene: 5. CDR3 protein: CASSWKGQGAYNEQFF. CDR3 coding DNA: TGTGCCAGCAGTTGGAAAGGACAGGGGGCCTACAATGAGCAGTTCTTC.

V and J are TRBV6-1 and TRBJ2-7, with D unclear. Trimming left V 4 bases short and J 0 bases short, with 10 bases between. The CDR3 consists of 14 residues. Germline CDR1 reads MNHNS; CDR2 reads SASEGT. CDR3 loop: CASSAVLDSYEQYF. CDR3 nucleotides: TGTGCCAGCAGTGCCGTCTTGGACTCCTACGAGCAGTACTTC.

The CDR3 DNA is TGTGCCAGTAGTATATCAATCAATGAGCAGTTCTTC. Amino acid sequence: CASSISINEQFF. The rearrangement links TRBV19 to TRBJ2-1; D is ambiguous. V dropped 2 bases and J dropped 6 bases, with 5 bases sitting between them. The CDR3 length is 12 residues. Germline CDR1 LNHDA, CDR2 SQIVND (reference sequence).

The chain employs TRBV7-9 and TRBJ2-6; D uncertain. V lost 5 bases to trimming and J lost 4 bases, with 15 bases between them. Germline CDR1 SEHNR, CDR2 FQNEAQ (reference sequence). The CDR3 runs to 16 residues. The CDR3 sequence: CASSPPEERGANVLTF. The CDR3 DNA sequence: TGTGCCAGCAGCCCCCCCGAGGAGAGAGGGGCCAACGTCCTGACTTTC.

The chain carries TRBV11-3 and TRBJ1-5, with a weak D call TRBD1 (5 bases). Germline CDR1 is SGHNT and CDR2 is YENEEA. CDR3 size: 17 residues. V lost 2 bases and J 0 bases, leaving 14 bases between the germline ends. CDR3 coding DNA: TGTGCCAGCAGCTTACCACTGACAGAATATAGCAATCAGCCCCAGCATTTT. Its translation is CASSLPLTEYSNQPQHF.

CDR3 DNA: TGTGCCAGCTCCGGGGGATCCGACGAGCAGTACTTC. Amino acids: CASSGGSDEQYF. The chain carries TRBV6-5 and TRBJ2-7, with D tentatively TRBD2 (6 bases). V lost 8 bases, J lost 5 bases, and 13 bases lay in between. The germline CDR1 and CDR2 sequences are MNHEY and SVGAGI. This CDR3 has 12 residues.

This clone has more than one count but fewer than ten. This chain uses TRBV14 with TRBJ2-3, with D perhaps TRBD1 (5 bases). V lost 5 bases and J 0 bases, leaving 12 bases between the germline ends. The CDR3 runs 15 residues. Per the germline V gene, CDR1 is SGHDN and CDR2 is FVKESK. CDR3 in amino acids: CASSKVRGSTDTQYF. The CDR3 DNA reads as TGTGCCAGCAGCAAAGTTAGGGGTAGCACAGATACGCAGTATTTT.

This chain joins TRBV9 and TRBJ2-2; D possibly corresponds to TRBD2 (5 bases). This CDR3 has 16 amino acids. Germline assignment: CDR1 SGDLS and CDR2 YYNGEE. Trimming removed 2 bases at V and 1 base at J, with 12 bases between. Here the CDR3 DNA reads TGTGCCAGCAGCGTTGGTGGAGGAGGGAACACCGGGGAGCTGTTTTTT. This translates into CASSVGGGGNTGELFF.

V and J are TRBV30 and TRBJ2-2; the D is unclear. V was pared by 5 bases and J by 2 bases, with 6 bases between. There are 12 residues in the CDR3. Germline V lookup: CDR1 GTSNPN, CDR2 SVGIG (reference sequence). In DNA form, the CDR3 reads TGTGCCTGGGGGTCTAACACCGGGGAGCTGTTTTTT. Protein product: CAWGSNTGELFF. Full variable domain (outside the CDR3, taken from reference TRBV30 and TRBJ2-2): SQTIHQWPATLVQPVGSPLSLECTVEGTSNPNLYWYRQAAGRGLQLLFYSVGIGQISSEVPQNLSASRPQDRQFILSSKKLLLSDSGFYLCAWGSNTGELFFGEGSRLTVL.

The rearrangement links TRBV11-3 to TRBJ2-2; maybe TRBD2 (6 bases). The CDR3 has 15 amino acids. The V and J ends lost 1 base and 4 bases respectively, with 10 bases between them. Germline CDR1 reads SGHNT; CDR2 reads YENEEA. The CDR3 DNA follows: TGTGCCAGCAGCTTAGCAGGACTACCCACCGGGGAGCTGTTTTTT. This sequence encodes CASSLAGLPTGELFF.

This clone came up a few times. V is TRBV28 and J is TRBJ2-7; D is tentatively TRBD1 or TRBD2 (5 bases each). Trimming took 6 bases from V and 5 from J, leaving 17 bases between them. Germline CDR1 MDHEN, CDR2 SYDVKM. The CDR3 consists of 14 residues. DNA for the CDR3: TGTGCCAGCAGACTTCCGGGACCCGCGAACGAGCAGTACTTC. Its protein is CASRLPGPANEQYF.

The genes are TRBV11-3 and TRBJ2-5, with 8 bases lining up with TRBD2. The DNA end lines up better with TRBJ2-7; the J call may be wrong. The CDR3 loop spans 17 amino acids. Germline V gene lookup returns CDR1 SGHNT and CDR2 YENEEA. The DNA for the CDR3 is TGTGCCAGCAGCTGGCTAGCGGGCCCCGGGGGCTCTTACGAGCAGTACTTC. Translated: CASSWLAGPGGSYEQYF.

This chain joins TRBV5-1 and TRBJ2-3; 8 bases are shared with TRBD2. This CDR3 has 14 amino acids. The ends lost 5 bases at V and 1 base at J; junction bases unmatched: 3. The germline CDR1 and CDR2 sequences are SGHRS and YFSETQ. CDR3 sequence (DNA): TGCGCCAGCAGTTCGGGAGGGGGCACAGATACGCAGTATTTT. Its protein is CASSSGGGTDTQYF. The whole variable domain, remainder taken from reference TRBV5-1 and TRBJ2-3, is KAGVTQTPRYLIKTRGQQVTLSCSPISGHRSVSWYQQTPGQGLQFLFEYFSETQRNKGNFPGRFSGRQFSNSRSEMNVSTLELGDSALYLCASSSGGGTDTQYFGPGTRLTVL.

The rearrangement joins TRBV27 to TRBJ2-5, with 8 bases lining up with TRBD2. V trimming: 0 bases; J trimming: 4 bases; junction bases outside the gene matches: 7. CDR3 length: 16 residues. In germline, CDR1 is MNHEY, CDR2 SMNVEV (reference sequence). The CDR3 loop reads CASSLSGGRLPETQYF. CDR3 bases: TGTGCCAGCAGTTTATCTGGCGGGAGGTTGCCAGAGACCCAGTACTTC.

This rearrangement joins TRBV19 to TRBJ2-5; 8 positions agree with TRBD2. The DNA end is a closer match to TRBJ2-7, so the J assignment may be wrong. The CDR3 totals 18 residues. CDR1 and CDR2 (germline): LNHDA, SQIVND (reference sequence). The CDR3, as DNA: TGTGCCAGTAGCCCCCGGGAGCGGGAGAAAGATAGGTCCTACGAGCAGTACTTC. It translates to CASSPREREKDRSYEQYF.

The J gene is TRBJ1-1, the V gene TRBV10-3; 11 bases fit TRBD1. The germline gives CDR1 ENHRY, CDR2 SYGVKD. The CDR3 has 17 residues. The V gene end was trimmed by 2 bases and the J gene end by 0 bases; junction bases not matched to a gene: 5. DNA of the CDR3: TGTGCCATCAGTGAGAGGGACAGGGGGGTTATGAACACTGAAGCTTTCTTT. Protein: CAISERDRGVMNTEAFF.

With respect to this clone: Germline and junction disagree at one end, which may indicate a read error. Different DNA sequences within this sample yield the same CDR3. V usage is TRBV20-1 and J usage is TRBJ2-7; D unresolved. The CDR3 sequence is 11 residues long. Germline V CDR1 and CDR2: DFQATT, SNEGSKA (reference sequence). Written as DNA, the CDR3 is TGCAGTGCCAACTACGGTTACGAGCAGTATTTC. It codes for CSANYGYEQYF.

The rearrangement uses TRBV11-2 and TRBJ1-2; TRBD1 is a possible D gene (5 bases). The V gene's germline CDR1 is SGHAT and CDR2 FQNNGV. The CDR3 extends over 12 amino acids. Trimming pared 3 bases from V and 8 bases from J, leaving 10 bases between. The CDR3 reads CASSFRRGGYTF. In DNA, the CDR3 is TGTGCCAGCAGCTTCAGAAGGGGAGGCTACACCTTC.

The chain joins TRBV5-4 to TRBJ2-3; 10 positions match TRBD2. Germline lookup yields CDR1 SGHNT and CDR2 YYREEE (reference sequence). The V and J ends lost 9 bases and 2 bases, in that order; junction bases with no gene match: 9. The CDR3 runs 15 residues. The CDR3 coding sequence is TGTGCCACCAAAGCGGGAGGGCTCCTCACAGATACGCAGTATTTT. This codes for CATKAGGLLTDTQYF.

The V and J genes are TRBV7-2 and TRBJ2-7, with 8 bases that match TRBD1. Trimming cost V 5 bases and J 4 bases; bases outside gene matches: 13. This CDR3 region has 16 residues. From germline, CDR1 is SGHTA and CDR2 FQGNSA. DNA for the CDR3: TGTGCCAGCAGCGGACAGGGACTTTCCGGCGGGTACGAGCAGTACTTC. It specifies CASSGQGLSGGYEQYF.

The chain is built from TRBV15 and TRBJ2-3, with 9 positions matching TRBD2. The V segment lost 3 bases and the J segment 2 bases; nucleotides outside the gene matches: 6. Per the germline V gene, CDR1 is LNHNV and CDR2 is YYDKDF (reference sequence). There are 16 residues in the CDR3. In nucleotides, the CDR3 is TGTGCCACCAGCAGGGTAGCGGGAGAACACACAGATACGCAGTATTTT. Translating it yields CATSRVAGEHTDTQYF.

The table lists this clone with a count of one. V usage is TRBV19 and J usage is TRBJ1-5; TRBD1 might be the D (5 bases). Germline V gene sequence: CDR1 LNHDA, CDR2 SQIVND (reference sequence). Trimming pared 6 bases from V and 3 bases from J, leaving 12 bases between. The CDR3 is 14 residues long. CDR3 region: CASSWRGNNQPQHF. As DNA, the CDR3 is TGTGCCAGTAGCTGGAGGGGTAACAATCAGCCCCAGCATTTT.